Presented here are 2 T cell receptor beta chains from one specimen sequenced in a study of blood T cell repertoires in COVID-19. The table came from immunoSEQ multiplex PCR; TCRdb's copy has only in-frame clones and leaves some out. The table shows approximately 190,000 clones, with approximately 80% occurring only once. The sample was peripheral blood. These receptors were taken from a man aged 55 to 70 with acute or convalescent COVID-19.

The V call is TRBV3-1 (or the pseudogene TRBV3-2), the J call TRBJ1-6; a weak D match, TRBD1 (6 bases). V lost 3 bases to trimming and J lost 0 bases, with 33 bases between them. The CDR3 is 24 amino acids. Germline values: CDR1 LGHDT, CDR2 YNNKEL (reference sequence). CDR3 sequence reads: CASSHPAHLWQGIRGSSYNSPLHF. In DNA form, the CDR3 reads TGTGCCAGCAGCCATCCCGCCCACCTATGGCAGGGGATAAGGGGAAGCTCCTATAATTCACCCCTCCACTTT.

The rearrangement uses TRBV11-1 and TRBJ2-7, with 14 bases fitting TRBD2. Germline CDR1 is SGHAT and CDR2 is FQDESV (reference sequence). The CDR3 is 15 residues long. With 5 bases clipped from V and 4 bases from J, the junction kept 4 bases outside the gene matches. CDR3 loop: CASSQGLAGEYEQYF. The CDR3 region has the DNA TGTGCCAGCAGCCAGGGACTAGCGGGGGAGTACGAGCAGTACTTC.